This T cell receptor beta chain stems from a study of T cell changes during pregnancy in multiple sclerosis (dated by TCRdb to between 2017 and 2020). The study in broad terms: The study looked at changes in the T cell repertoire across pregnancy in women with multiple sclerosis.

Libraries were constructed by the immunoSEQ multiplex PCR assay. Here the immuneACCESS table is served through TCRdb, limited to in-frame sequences with V and J called. Missing clones are a known gap in these copies; in checked studies unresolved V genes cover under half, and the rest lacks a known reason. A total of about 75,000 clones appear in this sample, about 90% of them only once. More than 0.4% of the sample rests with the top ten. Here V drops 7 bases and J drops 9 bases, and the junction holds 4 bases not matched to any gene. Measured from the cysteine to the phenylalanine, the CDR3 is 11 residues long. The CDR3 DNA has 33 bases and is translated from base 1. CDR1 MDHEN and CDR2 SYDVKM are derived from the germline V gene. With regard to this clone: The specificity of this receptor is unknown. Per-base quality was not reported, and no clone a single base away is much larger than it.

This receptor was obtained from a female donor with multiple sclerosis, enrolled in a pregnancy study. The chain was built from TRBV28 and TRBJ1-1; 8 bases in between match TRBD1. The specimen comprised CD4+ T cells from peripheral blood mononuclear cells, sampled before pregnancy. The CDR3 reads CASKQGEQAFF. The DNA sequence is as follows: TGTGCCAGCAAACAGGGGGAGCAAGCTTTCTTT.